This TCR beta chain was observed in a study of cytomegalovirus exposure and HLA in healthy donors. Broader study findings: There were reportedly fewer N-insertions in an Asian-associated ancestry cluster than the approximately 640-donor mean, in a later analysis.

With respect to this clone: Its target is unknown.

Primers for the PCR totalled 60 Vbeta and 13 Jbeta. Assay used: immunoSEQ multiplex PCR; TCRdb lists only in-frame clones, some missing. The sample gives roughly 200,000 clones, roughly 82% of which show up once; approximately 0.47% is in the top ten. The V gene's germline CDR1 is MNHEY and CDR2 SVGAGI. V lost 5 bases, J lost 0 bases, and 6 bases stayed unmatched. This CDR3 region has 15 residues. The receptor comes from a woman aged 45-65 years in good health and CMV-seronegative. Sequencing input: PBMCs. This rearrangement joins TRBV6-5 to TRBJ2-7, with 8 bases that match TRBD2. The CDR3: CASSPERGSSYEQYF. The CDR3 DNA follows: TGTGCCAGCAGTCCCGAGCGGGGGAGCTCCTACGAGCAGTACTTC.